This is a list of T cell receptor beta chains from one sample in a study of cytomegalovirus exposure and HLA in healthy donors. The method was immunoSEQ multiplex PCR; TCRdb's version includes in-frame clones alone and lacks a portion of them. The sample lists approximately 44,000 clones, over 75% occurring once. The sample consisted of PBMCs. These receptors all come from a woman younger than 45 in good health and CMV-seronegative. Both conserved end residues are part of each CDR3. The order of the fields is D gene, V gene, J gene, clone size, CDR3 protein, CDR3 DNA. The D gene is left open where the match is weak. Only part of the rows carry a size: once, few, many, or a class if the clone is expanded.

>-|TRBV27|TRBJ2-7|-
CASSSRGREQYF
TGTGCCAGCAGTTCGCGGGGCCGCGAGCAGTACTTC
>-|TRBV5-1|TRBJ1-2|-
CASRGGASRFGGYTF
TGCGCCAGCAGAGGGGGGGCCAGTCGGTTTGGGGGCTACACCTTC
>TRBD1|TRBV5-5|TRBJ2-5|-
CASRPRDRGLNQETQYF
TGTGCCAGCAGGCCCCGGGACAGGGGGTTGAACCAAGAGACCCAGTACTTC
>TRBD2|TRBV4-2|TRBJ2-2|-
CASSQELAGGSWGELFF
TGTGCCAGCAGCCAAGAACTAGCGGGAGGATCTTGGGGGGAGCTGTTTTTT
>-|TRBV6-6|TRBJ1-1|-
CASRTDTPRRNTEAFF
TGTGCCAGCAGAACGGACACCCCGAGAAGGAACACTGAAGCTTTCTTT
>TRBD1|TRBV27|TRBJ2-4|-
CASSAWTGSKNIQYF
TGTGCCAGCAGTGCATGGACAGGGTCGAAAAACATTCAGTACTTC
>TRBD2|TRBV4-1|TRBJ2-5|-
CASSQLGTSGRAGQETQYF
TGCGCCAGCAGCCAATTAGGGACTAGCGGGAGGGCCGGCCAAGAGACCCAGTACTTC
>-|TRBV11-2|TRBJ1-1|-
CASSGEINTEAFF
TGTGCCAGCTCGGGGGAGATTAACACTGAAGCTTTCTTT
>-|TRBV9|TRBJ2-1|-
CASSVVTGEGEQFF
TGTGCCAGCAGCGTAGTGACGGGAGAGGGGGAGCAGTTCTTC
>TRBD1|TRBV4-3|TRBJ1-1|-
CASSQLQEVRDRASKGQGFF
TGCGCCAGCAGCCAACTCCAAGAGGTTAGGGACAGGGCATCCAAAGGCCAAGGTTTCTTT
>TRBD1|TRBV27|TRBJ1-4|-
CASSEQGAGEKLFF
TGTGCCAGCAGTGAGCAGGGGGCCGGTGAAAAACTGTTTTTT
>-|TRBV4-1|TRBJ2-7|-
CASSLHLADRYEQYF
TGCGCCAGCAGCCTCCACCTAGCTGACCGCTACGAGCAGTACTTC
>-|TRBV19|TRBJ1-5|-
CASSLPHQPQHF
TGTGCCAGTAGTCTTCCCCATCAGCCCCAGCATTTT
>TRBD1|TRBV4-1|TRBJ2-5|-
CASSQDRGTGGRETQYF
TGCGCCAGCAGCCAAGATCGAGGGACAGGGGGTCGAGAGACCCAGTACTTC
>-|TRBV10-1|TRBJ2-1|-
CASPSRPSRGLFYNEQFF
TGCGCCAGCCCCTCTCGACCTTCCCGGGGACTGTTCTACAATGAGCAGTTCTTC
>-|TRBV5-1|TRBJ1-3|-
CASSSHPGGTGNTIYF
TGCGCCAGCAGCTCCCACCCCGGGGGGACTGGAAACACCATATATTTT
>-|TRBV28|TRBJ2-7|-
CASSLLQGLTYEQYF
TGTGCCAGCAGTTTATTACAGGGCCTTACCTACGAGCAGTACTTC
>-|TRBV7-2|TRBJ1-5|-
CASSLGAGRMINQPQHF
TGTGCCAGCAGCTTAGGGGCAGGCCGAATGATCAATCAGCCCCAGCATTTT
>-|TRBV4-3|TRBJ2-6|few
CASSQDRGSGANVLTF
TGCGCCAGCAGCCAAGATCGGGGCTCTGGGGCCAACGTCCTGACTTTC
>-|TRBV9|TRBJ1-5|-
CASSVGRNNQPQHF
TGTGCCAGCAGCGTAGGGAGGAACAATCAGCCCCAGCATTTT
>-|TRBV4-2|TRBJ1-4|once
CASSQDPFGGGEKLFF
TGTGCCAGCAGCCAGGACCCATTTGGGGGAGGCGAAAAACTGTTTTTT
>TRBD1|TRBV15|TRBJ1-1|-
CATSRDSETGGAAFF
TGTGCCACCAGCAGAGATAGTGAGACAGGGGGCGCAGCTTTCTTT
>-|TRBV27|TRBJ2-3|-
CASSIGRSTDTQYF
TGTGCCAGCAGCATCGGGAGAAGCACAGATACGCAGTATTTT
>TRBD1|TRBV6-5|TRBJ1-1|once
CASSSRGRNTEAFF
TGTGCCAGCAGCTCCAGGGGGCGCAACACTGAAGCTTTCTTT
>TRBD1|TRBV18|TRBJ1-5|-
CASSPTGSGQAGQPQHF
TGTGCCAGCTCACCGACGGGGAGCGGACAGGCAGGGCAGCCCCAGCATTTT
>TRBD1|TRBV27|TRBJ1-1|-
CASGSYTTGVTEAFF
TGTGCCAGCGGGTCCTATACAACAGGGGTCACTGAAGCTTTCTTT
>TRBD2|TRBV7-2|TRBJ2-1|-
CASSLRLAGEREQFF
TGTGCCAGCAGCTTAAGACTAGCGGGAGAGCGTGAGCAGTTCTTC
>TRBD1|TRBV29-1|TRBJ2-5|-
CSGRDRGPGETQYF
TGCAGCGGCCGGGACAGGGGCCCGGGAGAGACCCAGTACTTC
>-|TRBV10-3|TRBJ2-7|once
CAISVSDYEQYF
TGTGCCATCAGTGTTTCAGACTACGAGCAGTACTTC
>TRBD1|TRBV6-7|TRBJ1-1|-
CASSPRQGWNTEAFF
TGTGCCAGCAGTCCCCGACAGGGGTGGAACACTGAAGCTTTCTTT
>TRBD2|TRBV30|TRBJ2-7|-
CAWKHVAGVSYEQYF
TGTGCCTGGAAGCACGTAGCGGGCGTCTCCTACGAGCAGTACTTC
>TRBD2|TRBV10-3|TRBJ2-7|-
CAISPRGESSYEQYF
TGTGCCATCAGCCCGCGGGGGGAGAGCTCCTACGAGCAGTACTTC
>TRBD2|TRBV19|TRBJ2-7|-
CASSRQTSGIYEQYF
TGTGCCAGTAGCCGACAGACTAGCGGGATATACGAGCAGTACTTC
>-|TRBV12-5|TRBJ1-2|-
CASGLASYVDSGGGDYGYTF
TGTGCTAGTGGTTTGGCGTCGTACGTTGACAGTGGTGGTGGTGACTATGGCTACACCTTC
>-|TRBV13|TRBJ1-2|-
CASRLGLGLANYGYTF
TGTGCCAGCAGGTTGGGACTGGGCTTAGCTAACTATGGCTACACCTTC
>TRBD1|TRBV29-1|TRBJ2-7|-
CSASTGGISYEQYF
TGCAGCGCGTCGACAGGGGGTATCTCCTACGAGCAGTACTTC
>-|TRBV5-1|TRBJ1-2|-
CASSSSGEKHF
TGCGCCAGCAGTTCTTCCGGAGAAAAACACTTC
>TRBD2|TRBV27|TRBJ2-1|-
CASSRLAGYNEQFF
TGTGCCAGCAGCAGACTAGCGGGCTACAATGAGCAGTTCTTC
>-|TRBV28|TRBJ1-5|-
CASSNRGQGNQPQHF
TGTGCCAGCAGCAATAGAGGGCAGGGGAATCAGCCCCAGCATTTT
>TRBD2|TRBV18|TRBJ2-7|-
CASSPPRLAGGREQYF
TGTGCCAGCTCACCCCCCCGACTAGCGGGAGGACGTGAGCAGTACTTC
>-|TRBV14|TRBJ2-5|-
CASSKKIVAVYPTKETQYF
TGTGCCAGCAGCAAAAAGATTGTAGCGGTCTATCCGACCAAAGAGACCCAGTACTTC
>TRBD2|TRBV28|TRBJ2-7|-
CASSVLTSGTYEQYF
TGTGCCAGTAGCGTCTTGACTAGCGGAACCTACGAGCAGTACTTC
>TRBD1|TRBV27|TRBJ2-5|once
CASSPPDRTDMQETQYF
TGTGCCAGCAGCCCCCCGGACAGGACTGATATGCAAGAGACCCAGTACTTC
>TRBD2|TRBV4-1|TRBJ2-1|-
CASSHGLVRDNEQFF
TGCGCCAGCAGCCACGGACTAGTTCGCGACAATGAGCAGTTCTTC
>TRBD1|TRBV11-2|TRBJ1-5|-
CASSSTGQHNQPQHF
TGTGCCAGCAGCTCAACGGGACAGCACAATCAGCCCCAGCATTTT
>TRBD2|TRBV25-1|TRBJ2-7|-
CARPGQALGLAIYEQYF
TGTGCCAGACCGGGACAGGCCTTGGGACTAGCGATCTACGAGCAGTACTTC
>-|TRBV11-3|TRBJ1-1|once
CASSFLAGASAFF
TGTGCCAGCAGCTTCCTTGCAGGGGCGTCAGCTTTCTTT
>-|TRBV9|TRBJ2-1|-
CASSVSYNEQFF
TGTGCCAGCAGCGTCAGCTACAATGAGCAGTTCTTC